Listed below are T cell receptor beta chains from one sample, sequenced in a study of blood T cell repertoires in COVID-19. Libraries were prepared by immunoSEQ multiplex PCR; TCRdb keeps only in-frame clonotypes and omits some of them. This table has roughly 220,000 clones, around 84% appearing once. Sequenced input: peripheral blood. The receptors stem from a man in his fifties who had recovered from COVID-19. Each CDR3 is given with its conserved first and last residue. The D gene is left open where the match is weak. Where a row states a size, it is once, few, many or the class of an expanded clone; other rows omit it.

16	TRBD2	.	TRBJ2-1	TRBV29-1	CSVEDPAGEVGFEQFF	TGCAGCGTTGAAGATCCGGCGGGGGAGGTTGGGTTTGAGCAGTTCTTC
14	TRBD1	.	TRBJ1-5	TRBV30	CAWASTGSNQPQHF	TGTGCCTGGGCCTCGACAGGGAGCAATCAGCCCCAGCATTTT
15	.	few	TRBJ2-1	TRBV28	CASRSFAGTYNEQFF	TGTGCCAGCAGGTCGTTCGCAGGAACCTACAATGAGCAGTTCTTC
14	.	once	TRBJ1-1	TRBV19	CATTTSFMNTEAFF	TGTGCCACCACTACTAGTTTCATGAACACTGAAGCTTTCTTT
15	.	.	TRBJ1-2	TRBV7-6	CASSLSHGGRSGYTF	TGTGCCAGCAGCTTATCTCACGGGGGAAGGTCTGGCTACACCTTC
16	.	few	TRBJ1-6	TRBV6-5	CASSYRESSYNSPLHF	TGTGCCAGCAGTTACCGAGAGAGCTCCTATAATTCACCCCTCCACTTT
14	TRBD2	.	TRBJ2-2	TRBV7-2	CASSSGLVGRELFF	TGTGCCAGCAGCTCCGGACTAGTCGGCAGGGAGCTGTTTTTT
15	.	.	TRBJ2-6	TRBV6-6	CASSYESSGANVLTF	TGTGCCAGCAGTTACGAGAGCTCTGGGGCCAACGTCCTGACTTTC
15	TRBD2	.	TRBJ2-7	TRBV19	CASSIPGLAAYEQYF	TGTGCCAGTAGCATTCCGGGACTAGCGGCCTACGAGCAGTACTTC
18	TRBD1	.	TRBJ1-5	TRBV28	CASSLMQGAGGSNQPQHF	TGTGCCAGCAGTTTAATGCAGGGGGCGGGTGGTAGCAATCAGCCCCAGCATTTT
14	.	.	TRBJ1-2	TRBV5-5	CASSPDSGGFGYTF	TGTGCCAGCAGCCCTGACAGCGGGGGATTTGGCTACACCTTC
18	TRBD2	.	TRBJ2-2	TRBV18	CASSPIGGGSGITGELFF	TGTGCCAGCTCCCCAATCGGCGGCGGGAGCGGGATCACCGGGGAGCTGTTTTTT
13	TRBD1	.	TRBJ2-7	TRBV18	CASSPDRANEQYF	TGTGCCAGCTCACCGGACAGGGCCAACGAGCAGTACTTC
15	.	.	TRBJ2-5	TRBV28	CASSFPRSLEETQYF	TGTGCCAGCAGTTTTCCGAGAAGTCTGGAAGAGACCCAGTACTTC
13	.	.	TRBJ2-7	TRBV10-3	CATRGRDFAEQYF	TGTGCCACTAGAGGACGGGACTTTGCCGAGCAGTACTTC
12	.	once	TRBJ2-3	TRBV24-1	CATSANTDTQYF	TGTGCCACCAGTGCCAACACAGATACGCAGTATTTT
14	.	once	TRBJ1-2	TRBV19	CASSIFDTRYGYTF	TGTGCCAGTAGTATTTTCGACACCAGATATGGCTACACCTTC
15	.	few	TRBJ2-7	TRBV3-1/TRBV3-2	CASSQASSGSYEQYF	TGTGCCAGCAGCCAAGCTAGTAGCGGCTCCTACGAGCAGTACTTC
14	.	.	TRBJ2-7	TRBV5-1	CASSLYFTGYEQYF	TGCGCCAGCAGCCTTTATTTCACAGGGTACGAGCAGTACTTC
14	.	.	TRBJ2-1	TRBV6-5	CASSSLLVNNEQFF	TGTGCCAGCAGTTCCTTACTAGTTAACAATGAGCAGTTCTTC
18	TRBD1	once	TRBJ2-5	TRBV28	CASSRGRVAGGVEETQYF	TGTGCCAGCAGTAGAGGGCGAGTAGCAGGGGGCGTTGAGGAGACCCAGTACTTC
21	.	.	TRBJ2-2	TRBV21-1	CASSNPTGLKGLAGRDGELFF	TGTGCCAGCAGCAATCCGACAGGGCTGAAGGGACTAGCGGGACGGGACGGGGAGCTGTTTTTT
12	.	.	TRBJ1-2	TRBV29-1	CSVVMGRFGYTF	TGCAGCGTTGTCATGGGGCGCTTTGGCTACACCTTC
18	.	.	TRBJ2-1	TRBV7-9	CASSLAQVSEPSYNEQFF	TGTGCCAGCAGCTTAGCGCAGGTTAGCGAGCCTTCCTACAATGAGCAGTTCTTC
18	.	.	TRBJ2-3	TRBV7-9	CASSLVVTGNDLVDTQYF	TGTGCCAGCAGCTTAGTTGTTACAGGGAACGATTTAGTGGATACGCAGTATTTT
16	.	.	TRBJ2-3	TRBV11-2	CASSFVSQGGPDTQYF	TGTGCCAGCAGCTTCGTTAGCCAGGGAGGTCCAGATACGCAGTATTTT
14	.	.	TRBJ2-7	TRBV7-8	CASSLGGISYEQYF	TGTGCCAGCAGCTTAGGAGGCATCTCCTACGAGCAGTACTTC
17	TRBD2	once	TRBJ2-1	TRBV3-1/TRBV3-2	CASSQGRGRGIYNEQFF	TGTGCCAGCAGCCAAGGTCGAGGGAGGGGAATATACAATGAGCAGTTCTTC
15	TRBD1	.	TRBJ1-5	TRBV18	CASSPRQGGNQPQHF	TGTGCCAGCTCACCTCGACAGGGAGGTAATCAGCCCCAGCATTTT
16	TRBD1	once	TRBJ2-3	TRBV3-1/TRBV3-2	CASSLGTGGWIDTQYF	TGTGCCAGCAGCCTCGGGACAGGGGGCTGGATAGATACGCAGTATTTT
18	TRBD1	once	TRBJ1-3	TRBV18	CASSPLKGQGLSGNTIYF	TGTGCCAGCTCGCCTCTGAAGGGACAGGGATTATCTGGAAACACCATATATTTT
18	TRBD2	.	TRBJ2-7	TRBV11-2	CASSSIRGLSGRVHEQYF	TGTGCCAGCAGCTCCATCCGGGGTCTTAGCGGGAGGGTCCACGAGCAGTACTTC
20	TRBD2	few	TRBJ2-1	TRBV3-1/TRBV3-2	CASSQDVGLAVRGSYNEQFF	TGTGCCAGCAGCCAAGACGTGGGACTAGCGGTCAGAGGCTCCTACAATGAGCAGTTCTTC
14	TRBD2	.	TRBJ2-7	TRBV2	CASSEALAGYEQYF	TGTGCCAGCAGTGAAGCGCTAGCGGGATACGAGCAGTACTTC
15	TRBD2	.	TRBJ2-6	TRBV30	CAWSRGGAGANVLTF	TGTGCCTGGAGCCGCGGGGGGGCTGGGGCCAACGTCCTGACTTTC
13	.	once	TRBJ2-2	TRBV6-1	CASSDLFTGELFF	TGTGCCAGCAGTGACCTCTTTACCGGGGAGCTGTTTTTT
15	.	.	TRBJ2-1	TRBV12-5	CASGLGPRLGGEQFF	TGTGCTAGTGGTTTGGGACCCCGACTAGGTGGGGAGCAGTTCTTC
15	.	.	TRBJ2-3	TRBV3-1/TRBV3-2	CASSRPGSVTDTQYF	TGTGCCAGCAGCCGCCCCGGGTCAGTTACAGATACGCAGTATTTT
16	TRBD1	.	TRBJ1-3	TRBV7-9	CASSLEGQGAGNTIYF	TGTGCCAGCAGCTTAGAGGGACAGGGGGCTGGAAACACCATATATTTT
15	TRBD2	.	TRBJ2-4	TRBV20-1	CSASGAGGPKNIQYF	TGCAGTGCTAGTGGTGCGGGAGGGCCCAAAAACATTCAGTACTTC
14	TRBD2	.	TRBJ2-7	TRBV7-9	CASSNGTGAGEQYF	TGTGCCAGCAGCAACGGGACGGGAGCGGGGGAGCAGTACTTC
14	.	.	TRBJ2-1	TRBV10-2	CASSASGSYNEQFF	TGCGCCAGCAGCGCTAGTGGTTCCTACAATGAGCAGTTCTTC
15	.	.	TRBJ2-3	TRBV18	CASSRGPGVGDTQYF	TGTGCCAGCTCACGCGGACCGGGGGTTGGAGATACGCAGTATTTT
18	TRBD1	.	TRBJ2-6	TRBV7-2	CASSLRDRGASGANVLTF	TGTGCCAGCAGCTTAAGAGACAGGGGAGCCTCTGGGGCCAACGTCCTGACTTTC